The 26 T cell receptor beta chains given below trace back to one sample, sequenced in a study of radiotherapy plus CTLA-4 blockade in lung cancer. Method: immunoSEQ multiplex PCR; TCRdb's copy keeps in-frame clones and lacks some. This sample has more than 90,000 clones, with approximately 86% found just once. The sample in question was peripheral blood, obtained from a patient treated with radiotherapy plus ipilimumab. The receptors here all came from a human donor with non-small cell lung cancer that progressed on radiotherapy plus ipilimumab.

This chain connects TRBV10-2 to TRBJ2-7; possible D gene TRBD2, 6 bases. Germline V gene lookup returns CDR1 WSHSY and CDR2 SAAADI. Trimming pared 8 bases from V and 5 bases from J, leaving 22 bases between. The CDR3 length is 15 residues. CDR3: CASSPRGLATNEQYF. CDR3 in DNA: TGCGCCAGCTCCCCACGTGGGCTAGCGACTAACGAGCAGTACTTC.

The chain joins TRBV6-9 to TRBJ2-7, with 10 positions matching TRBD2. The CDR3 totals 16 residues. The germline V gene encodes CDR1 MNHGY and CDR2 SVAAGI. The V gene end was trimmed by 6 bases and the J gene end by 3 bases; junction bases not matched to a gene: 11. CDR3 region: CASRTTRLAGRYEQYF. The CDR3 nucleotides are TGTGCCAGCAGGACTACGCGACTAGCGGGTCGCTACGAGCAGTACTTC.

The chain recombines TRBV18 with TRBJ2-2, with D possibly matching TRBD1 (6 bases). V was pared by 10 bases and J by 6 bases, with 12 bases between. There are 12 residues in the CDR3. The germline V gene has CDR1 KGHSH and CDR2 LQKENI. CDR3 in amino acids: CATHPGAGELFF. CDR3 coding DNA: TGTGCCACCCACCCAGGGGCCGGGGAGCTGTTTTTT. The variable domain in full, with the rest retrieved from reference TRBV18 and TRBJ2-2, is NAGVMQNPRHLVRRRGQEARLRCSPMKGHSHVYWYRQLPEEGLKFMVYLQKENIIDESGMPKERFSAEFPKEGPSILRIQQVVRGDSAAYFCATHPGAGELFFGEGSRLTVL.

The V and J genes are TRBV6-1 and TRBJ1-2; 10 bases fit TRBD1. Germline loops: CDR1 MNHNS, CDR2 SASEGT. The ends lost 5 bases at V and 5 bases at J; junction bases unmatched: 8. The CDR3 is 15 residues long. The chain's CDR3 is CASSNTGTGAYGYTF. The CDR3 coding sequence is TGTGCCAGCAGTAATACCGGGACAGGGGCGTATGGCTACACCTTC.

The V gene is TRBV2, the J gene TRBJ1-1; D unclear. The CDR3 has 12 amino acids. Per the germline V gene, CDR1 is SNHLY and CDR2 is FYNNEI. V shed 6 bases and J shed 1 base, with 6 bases lying between them. The CDR3: CASSRSNTEAFF. CDR3 in DNA: TGTGCCAGCAGCCGCTCGAACACTGAAGCTTTCTTT.

DNA for the CDR3: TGTGCCAGCAGCTTAGCCCCCCTGCAAGTCGAGACCCAGTACTTC. Residues: CASSLAPLQVETQYF. The rearrangement joins TRBV7-2 to TRBJ2-5; D remains unclear. CDR3 length equals 15 residues. The V and J ends lost 0 bases and 5 bases respectively, with 13 bases between them. Per germline, CDR1 SGHTA and CDR2 FQGNSA.

Concerning this clone: The sample carries other DNA sequences with the same CDR3. V and J are TRBV27 and TRBJ1-1; D remains ambiguous. The V end was cut by 2 bases, the J end by 1 base, with 5 bases between. The CDR3 consists of 13 residues. Germline lookup yields CDR1 MNHEY and CDR2 SMNVEV (reference sequence). DNA for the CDR3: TGTGCCAGCAGTTTAGGGAGGAACACTGAAGCTTTCTTT. Residues: CASSLGRNTEAFF.

Only a few counts were recorded for this clone. The J gene is TRBJ1-6, the V gene TRBV30, with 7 bases identical to TRBD1. CDR1 is GTSNPN, CDR2 SVGIG, per germline (reference sequence). This CDR3 has 16 residues. V trimming: 2 bases; J trimming: 9 bases; junction bases outside the gene matches: 13. As DNA, the CDR3 is TGTGCCTGGAGTCCCCGGGGACAGATTAGGGGTTCACCCCTCCACTTT. It translates to CAWSPRGQIRGSPLHF. Combining the CDR3 with reference TRBV30 and TRBJ1-6 gives the whole variable domain SQTIHQWPATLVQPVGSPLSLECTVEGTSNPNLYWYRQAAGRGLQLLFYSVGIGQISSEVPQNLSASRPQDRQFILSSKKLLLSDSGFYLCAWSPRGQIRGSPLHFGNGTRLTVT.

This clone has just a few counts. The V gene is TRBV5-6, the J gene TRBJ1-2, with 7 positions matching TRBD1. Germline values: CDR1 SGHDT, CDR2 YYEEEE. J lost 10 bases, V lost 7 bases, and 7 bases had no gene match. The CDR3 is 11 residues long. CDR3 DNA sequence: TGTGCCAGCTTGGGGGGGACAGACTACACCTTC. Translation gives CASLGGTDYTF.

The chain employs TRBV19 and TRBJ2-7; TRBD2 agrees at 13 bases. This CDR3 contains 17 residues. Trimming at V came to 3 bases and at J to 4 bases, leaving 9 bases not matched to a gene. Germline-derived CDR1 and CDR2 are LNHDA and SQIVND (reference sequence). CDR3 region: CASSMGGLAGISYEQYF. In nucleotides, the CDR3 is TGTGCCAGTAGTATGGGGGGACTAGCGGGAATATCGTACGAGCAGTACTTC.

In this sample, this clone turned up once. Without the conserved terminal phenylalanine or tryptophan, this CDR3 likely stems from a read error. Because the CDR3's place on the DNA is in doubt, the DNA is left out and the CDR3 is given as listed by TCRdb. CDR3 region: CASSPPGRVGTIL. This chain links TRBV6-5 with TRBJ2-3; the listed D gene, TRBD2, was not tested against the DNA. The CDR3 length equals 13 residues, ends included. Germline lookup yields CDR1 MNHEY and CDR2 SVGAGI.

This clone was picked up a small number of times. This chain's CDR3 is CASSYGTQEEQFF. DNA for the CDR3: TGCGCCAGCAGCTACGGGACACAAGAAGAGCAGTTCTTC. J is TRBJ2-1 and V is TRBV5-1; weak D call: TRBD1 (6 bases). The V end was cut by 3 bases, the J end by 10 bases, with 14 bases between. The CDR3 spans 13 residues. Germline V gene sequence: CDR1 SGHRS, CDR2 YFSETQ.

The V gene is TRBV28, the J gene TRBJ2-1; 11 nucleotides match TRBD2. The CDR3 length is 14 residues. Per germline, CDR1 MDHEN and CDR2 SYDVKM. Losses at the gene ends were 6 bases for V and 6 bases for J; bases not matched to a gene: 4. The CDR3, as DNA: TGTGCCAGCAGCGCTAGCGGGAGGAGCAATGAGCAGTTCTTC. The encoded protein is CASSASGRSNEQFF.

The chain carries TRBV7-2 and TRBJ1-1, with TRBD1 matching 7 bases. Per the germline V gene, CDR1 is SGHTA and CDR2 is FQGNSA. The CDR3 spans 16 residues. V lost 1 base and J lost 1; bases outside the gene matches: 6. CDR3 amino acids: CASSLETGRSNTEAFF. The DNA for the CDR3 is TGTGCCAGCAGCTTAGAGACAGGGCGTTCGAACACTGAAGCTTTCTTT.

The J gene is TRBJ2-3, the V gene TRBV5-1; maybe TRBD1 (6 bases). Germline assignment: CDR1 SGHRS and CDR2 YFSETQ. The length of the CDR3 is 16 residues. V was pared by 1 base and J by 0 bases, with 12 bases between. The DNA for the CDR3 is TGCGCCAGCAGCTTGAAAGGGGGAGCGAGCACAGATACGCAGTATTTT. Translating it yields CASSLKGGASTDTQYF.

This chain's CDR3 is CASSRIGSGANTGELFF. CDR3 DNA sequence: TGTGCCAGCAGCCGGATTGGGTCGGGAGCGAACACCGGGGAGCTGTTTTTT. The chain is built from TRBV2 and TRBJ2-2; the D gene is possibly TRBD2 (6 bases). The ends were cut back, 6 bases at V and 0 bases at J, with 17 bases in the middle. The germline CDR1 and CDR2 sequences are SNHLY and FYNNEI. The CDR3 contains 17 residues.

J is TRBJ1-1 and V is TRBV6-1; 7 positions agree with TRBD1. Germline V gene data show CDR1 as MNHNS and CDR2 as SASEGT. The CDR3 has 14 residues. The V segment lost 10 bases and the J segment 5 bases; nucleotides outside the gene matches: 13. CDR3 region: CATMLDRVKTEAFF. The CDR3 region has the DNA TGTGCCACCATGCTTGACAGGGTCAAAACTGAAGCTTTCTTT.

The chain couples TRBV9 to TRBJ1-1; D uncertain. Looked up from germline, CDR1 is SGDLS and CDR2 is YYNGEE. Trimming cost V 4 bases and J 0 bases, with 13 bases left between them. This CDR3 spans 15 amino acids. The CDR3: CASSPRTRVNTEAFF. The CDR3 DNA follows: TGTGCCAGCAGCCCGAGGACCCGGGTGAACACTGAAGCTTTCTTT.

V gene TRBV5-6 combines with J gene TRBJ1-2; D is possibly TRBD1 (6 bases). Trimming pared 4 bases from V and 4 bases from J, leaving 23 bases between. The CDR3 is 17 residues long. Germline lookup yields CDR1 SGHDT and CDR2 YYEEEE. CDR3 in amino acids: CASSRAIAQDSLYGYTF. The DNA of the CDR3 is TGTGCCAGCAGCCGGGCGATTGCGCAGGACAGCCTCTATGGCTACACCTTC. Looking up the rest from reference TRBV5-6 and TRBJ1-2 gives the full variable domain: DAGVTQSPTHLIKTRGQQVTLRCSPKSGHDTVSWYQQALGQGPQFIFQYYEEEERQRGNFPDRFSGHQFPNYSSELNVNALLLGDSALYLCASSRAIAQDSLYGYTFGSGTRLTVV.

The chain employs TRBV4-2 and TRBJ1-1; 9 bases are shared with TRBD1. The CDR3 runs to 15 residues. J lost 5 bases, V lost 0 bases, and 4 bases had no gene match. Germline CDR1 is LGHNA and CDR2 is YNFKEQ. CDR3 protein: CASSQDGQGRTEAFF. The CDR3 region has the DNA TGTGCCAGCAGCCAAGACGGACAGGGGAGGACTGAAGCTTTCTTT.

This clone was found once. The chain is built from TRBV18 and TRBJ2-5; D remains ambiguous. The V and J ends lost 3 bases and 2 bases respectively, with 10 bases between them. The CDR3 has 14 amino acids. CDR1 and CDR2 from the germline V gene are KGHSH and LQKENI. The CDR3 loop is CASSPLGLQETQYF. The CDR3 DNA reads TGTGCCAGCTCACCGCTCGGGCTTCAAGAGACCCAGTACTTC. Variable domain in full (rest from reference TRBV18 and TRBJ2-5): NAGVMQNPRHLVRRRGQEARLRCSPMKGHSHVYWYRQLPEEGLKFMVYLQKENIIDESGMPKERFSAEFPKEGPSILRIQQVVRGDSAAYFCASSPLGLQETQYFGPGTRLLVL.

V gene TRBV30 combines with J gene TRBJ2-5; possibly TRBD1 or TRBD2 for D (6 bases each). V lost 7 bases to trimming and J lost 5 bases, with 17 bases between them. Germline CDR1 and CDR2: GTSNPN and SVGIG (reference sequence). The CDR3 length is 13 residues. The CDR3 nucleotides read TGTGCCTCCTTGAGGGGGGTCGGTGAGACCCAGTACTTC. As protein: CASLRGVGETQYF.

This chain links TRBV11-1 with TRBJ2-1; 9 bases match TRBD2. The CDR3 extends over 15 amino acids. Germline assignment: CDR1 SGHAT and CDR2 FQDESV (reference sequence). J was trimmed by 8 bases and V by 6 bases; bases with no gene match: 11. The CDR3 reads CASSFTGLANDEQFF. CDR3 DNA sequence: TGTGCCAGCAGTTTTACGGGACTAGCTAACGATGAGCAGTTCTTC. The full variable domain, its missing parts supplied by reference TRBV11-1 and TRBJ2-1, is EAEVAQSPRYKITEKSQAVAFWCDPISGHATLYWYRQILGQGPELLVQFQDESVVDDSQLPKDRFSAERLKGVDSTLKIQPAELGDSAMYLCASSFTGLANDEQFFGPGTRLTVL.

The chain uses TRBV11-3 and TRBJ2-7; a weak D match, TRBD2 (7 bases). This CDR3 has 16 amino acids. Looked up from germline, CDR1 is SGHNT and CDR2 is YENEEA. V was trimmed by 5 bases and J by 5 bases, leaving 22 bases between them. The CDR3 region is CASSPGTVSGGDEQYF. CDR3 DNA: TGTGCCAGCAGCCCAGGGACCGTTTCGGGGGGCGACGAGCAGTACTTC.

The rearrangement uses TRBV18 and TRBJ1-1; D is unresolved. In germline, CDR1 is KGHSH, CDR2 LQKENI. V was trimmed by 3 bases and J by 1 base, leaving 9 bases between them. The CDR3 length is 14 residues. The CDR3 loop reads CASSPGLANTEAFF. Here the CDR3 DNA reads TGTGCCAGCTCACCTGGCTTGGCGAACACTGAAGCTTTCTTT.

This clone was seen only once. One junction end disagrees with the germline gene, perhaps due to a read error. The chain joins TRBV5-1 to TRBJ2-7, with 12 bases matching TRBD2. The CDR3 runs to 17 residues. Per germline, CDR1 SGHRS and CDR2 YFSETQ. DNA of the CDR3: TGCGCCTGCAGCACAGGCCAGCTAGCGGGAGGGCCCGACGAGCAGTACTTC. It encodes CACSTGQLAGGPDEQYF.